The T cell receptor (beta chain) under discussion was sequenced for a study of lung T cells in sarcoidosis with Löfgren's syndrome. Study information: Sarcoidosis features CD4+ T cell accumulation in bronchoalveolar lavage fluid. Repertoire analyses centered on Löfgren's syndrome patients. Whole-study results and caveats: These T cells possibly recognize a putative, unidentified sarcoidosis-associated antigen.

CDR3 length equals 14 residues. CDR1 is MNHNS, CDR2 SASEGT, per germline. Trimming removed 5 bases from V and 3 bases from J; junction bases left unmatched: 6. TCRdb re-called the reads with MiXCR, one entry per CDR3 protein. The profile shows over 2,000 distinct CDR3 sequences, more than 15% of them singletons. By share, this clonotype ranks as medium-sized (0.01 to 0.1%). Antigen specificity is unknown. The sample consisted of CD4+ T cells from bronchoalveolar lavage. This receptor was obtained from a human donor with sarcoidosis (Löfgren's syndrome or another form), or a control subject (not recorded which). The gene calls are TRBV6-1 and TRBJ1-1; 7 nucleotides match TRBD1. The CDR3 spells CASSNDRVHTEAFF. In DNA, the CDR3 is TGTGCCAGCAGTAACGACAGGGTCCACACTGAAGCTTTCTTT.